The clone carrying this T cell receptor (beta chain) was observed once. Sequenced by immunoSEQ multiplex PCR; TCRdb stores in-frame clones only, minus some. The sample gives fewer than 300,000 clones, about 82% of which show up once; 5.1% is in the top ten. This specimen belongs to a study of blood T cell repertoires in COVID-19. Study at large: Some COVID-19 samples were acute and others convalescent; all came from the United States, Italy and Spain.

Germline V gives CDR1 SGHVS, CDR2 FNYEAQ. This CDR3 is 15 amino acids long. V lost 2 bases and J 9 bases, leaving 17 bases between the germline ends. Sequenced material: peripheral blood. The rearrangement joins TRBV7-6 to TRBJ2-1; TRBD2 is a possible D gene (6 bases). The source of this sequence is a man between 45 and 60 years old with active or convalescent COVID-19. As DNA, the CDR3 is TGTGCCAGCAGCTTAAAGACCTCCGGGAGTGGTGAGCAGTTCTTC. This translates into CASSLKTSGSGEQFF.